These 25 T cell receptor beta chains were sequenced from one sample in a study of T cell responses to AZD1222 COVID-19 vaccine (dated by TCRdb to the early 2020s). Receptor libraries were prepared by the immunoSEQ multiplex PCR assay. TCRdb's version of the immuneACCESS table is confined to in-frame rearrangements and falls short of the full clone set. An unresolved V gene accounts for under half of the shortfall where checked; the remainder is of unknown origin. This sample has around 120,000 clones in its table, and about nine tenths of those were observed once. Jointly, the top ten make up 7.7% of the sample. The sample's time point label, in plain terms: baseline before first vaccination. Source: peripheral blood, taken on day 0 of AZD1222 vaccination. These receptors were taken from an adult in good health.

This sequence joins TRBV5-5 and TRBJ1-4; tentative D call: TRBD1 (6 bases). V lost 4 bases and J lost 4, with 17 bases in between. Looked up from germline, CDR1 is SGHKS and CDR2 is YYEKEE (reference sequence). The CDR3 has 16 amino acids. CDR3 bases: TGTGCCAGCAGCCCCGGGGACACTGGGGGTAATGAAAAACTGTTTTTT. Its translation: CASSPGDTGGNEKLFF.

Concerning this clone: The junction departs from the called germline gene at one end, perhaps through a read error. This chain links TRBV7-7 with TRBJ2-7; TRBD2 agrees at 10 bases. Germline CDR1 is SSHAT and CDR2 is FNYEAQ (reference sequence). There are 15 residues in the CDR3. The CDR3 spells CASSPRAGGGYEQYF. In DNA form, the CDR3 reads TGTGCTAGCAGCCCCCGAGCGGGAGGGGGGTACGAGCAGTACTTC.

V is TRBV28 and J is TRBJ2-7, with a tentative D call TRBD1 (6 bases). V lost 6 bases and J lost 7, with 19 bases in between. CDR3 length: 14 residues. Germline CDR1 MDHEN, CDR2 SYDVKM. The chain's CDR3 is CASRRTEEVGEQYF. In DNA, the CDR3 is TGTGCCAGCAGGCGGACAGAAGAAGTGGGTGAGCAGTACTTC. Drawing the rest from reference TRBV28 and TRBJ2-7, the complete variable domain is DVKVTQSSRYLVKRTGEKVFLECVQDMDHENMFWYRQDPGLGLRLIYFSYDVKMKEKGDIPEGYSVSREKKERFSLILESASTNQTSMYLCASRRTEEVGEQYFGPGTRLTVT.

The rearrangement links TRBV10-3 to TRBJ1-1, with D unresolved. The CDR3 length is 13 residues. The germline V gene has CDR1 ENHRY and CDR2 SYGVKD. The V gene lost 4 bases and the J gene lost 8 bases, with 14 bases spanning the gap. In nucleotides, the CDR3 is TGTGCCATCAGTGCGAGGGTGTGGGAAGAAGCTTTCTTT. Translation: CAISARVWEEAFF.

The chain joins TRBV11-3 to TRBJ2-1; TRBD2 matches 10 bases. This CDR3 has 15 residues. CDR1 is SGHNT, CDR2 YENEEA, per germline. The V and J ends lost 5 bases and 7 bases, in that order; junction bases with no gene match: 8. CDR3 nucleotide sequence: TGTGCCAGCAGCCACTCTAGCGGGAGTAGGAATGAGCAGTTCTTC. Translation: CASSHSSGSRNEQFF.

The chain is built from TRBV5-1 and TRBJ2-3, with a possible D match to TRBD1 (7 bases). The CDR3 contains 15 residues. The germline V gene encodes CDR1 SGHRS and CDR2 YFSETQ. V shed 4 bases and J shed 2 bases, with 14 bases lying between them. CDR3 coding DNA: TGCGCCAGCAGCCCCGCAGGGGGGTTCACAGATACGCAGTATTTT. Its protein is CASSPAGGFTDTQYF.

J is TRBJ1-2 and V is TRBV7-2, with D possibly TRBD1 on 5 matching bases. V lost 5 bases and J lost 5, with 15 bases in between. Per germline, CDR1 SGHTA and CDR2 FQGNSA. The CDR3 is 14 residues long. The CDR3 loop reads CASSRDGVRYGYTF. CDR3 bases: TGTGCCAGCAGCCGGGACGGGGTTAGGTATGGCTACACCTTC.

The CDR3 reads CASSQGGTGFTTDTQYF. The CDR3 DNA reads as TGCGCCAGCAGCCAAGGGGGGACCGGGTTTACCACAGATACGCAGTATTTT. The V and J genes are TRBV4-3 and TRBJ2-3; tentatively, D is TRBD1 or TRBD2 (5 bases each). This CDR3 has 17 residues. The germline gives CDR1 LGHNA, CDR2 YSLEER. Trimming removed 1 base from V and 2 bases from J, with 16 bases in between.

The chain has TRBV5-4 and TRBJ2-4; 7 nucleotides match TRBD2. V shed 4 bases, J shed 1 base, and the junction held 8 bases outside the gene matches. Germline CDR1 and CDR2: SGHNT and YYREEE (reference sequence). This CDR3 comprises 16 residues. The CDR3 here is CASSPVGGYAKNIQYF. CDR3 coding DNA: TGTGCCAGCAGCCCGGTCGGGGGGTATGCCAAAAACATTCAGTACTTC. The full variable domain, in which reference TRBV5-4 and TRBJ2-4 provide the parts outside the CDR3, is ETGVTQSPTHLIKTRGQQVTLRCSSQSGHNTVSWYQQALGQGPQFIFQYYREEENGRGNFPPRFSGLQFPNYSSELNVNALELDDSALYLCASSPVGGYAKNIQYFGAGTRLSVL.

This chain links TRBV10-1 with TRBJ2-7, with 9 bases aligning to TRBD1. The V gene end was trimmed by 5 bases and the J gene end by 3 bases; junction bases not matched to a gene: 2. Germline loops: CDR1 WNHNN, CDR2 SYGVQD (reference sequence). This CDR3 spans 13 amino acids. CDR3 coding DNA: TGCGCCAGCAGTACGGGACAGGGCTACGAGCAGTACTTC. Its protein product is CASSTGQGYEQYF.

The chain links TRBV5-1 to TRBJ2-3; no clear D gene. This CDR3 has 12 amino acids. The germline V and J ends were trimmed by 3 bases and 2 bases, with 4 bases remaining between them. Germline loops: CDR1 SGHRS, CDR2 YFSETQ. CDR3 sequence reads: CASSWITDTQYF. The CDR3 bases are TGCGCCAGCAGCTGGATCACAGATACGCAGTATTTT.

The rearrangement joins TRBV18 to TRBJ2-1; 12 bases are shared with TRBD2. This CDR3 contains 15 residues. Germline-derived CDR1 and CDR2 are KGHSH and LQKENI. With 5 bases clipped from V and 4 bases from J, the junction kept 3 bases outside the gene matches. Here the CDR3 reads CASSSGTSGYNEQFF. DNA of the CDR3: TGTGCCAGCTCATCCGGGACTAGCGGGTACAATGAGCAGTTCTTC.

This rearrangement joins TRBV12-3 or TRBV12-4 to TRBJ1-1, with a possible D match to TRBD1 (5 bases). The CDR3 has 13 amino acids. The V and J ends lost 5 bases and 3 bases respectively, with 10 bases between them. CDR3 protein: CASSGGEDTEAFF. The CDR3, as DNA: TGTGCCAGCAGTGGGGGGGAGGACACTGAAGCTTTCTTT.

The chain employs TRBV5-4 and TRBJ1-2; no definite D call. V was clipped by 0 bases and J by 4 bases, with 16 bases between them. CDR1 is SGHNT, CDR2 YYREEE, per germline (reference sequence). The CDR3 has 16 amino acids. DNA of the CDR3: TGTGCCAGCAGCTTGGAGGGCTCCCCATTTGTCTATGGCTACACCTTC. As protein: CASSLEGSPFVYGYTF.

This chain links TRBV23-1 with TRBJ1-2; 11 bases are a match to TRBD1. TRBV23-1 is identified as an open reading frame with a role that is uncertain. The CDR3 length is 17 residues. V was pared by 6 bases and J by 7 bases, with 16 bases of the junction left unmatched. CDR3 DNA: TGCGCCAGCAGCGCAGAGAACGGTTGGACAGGGGGCTTTGGCTACACCTTC. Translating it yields CASSAENGWTGGFGYTF.

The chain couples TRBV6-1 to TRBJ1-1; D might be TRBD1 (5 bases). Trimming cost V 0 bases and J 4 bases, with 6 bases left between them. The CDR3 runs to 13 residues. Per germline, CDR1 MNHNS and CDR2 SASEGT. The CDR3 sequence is CASSEAGGTEAFF. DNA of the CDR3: TGTGCCAGCAGTGAAGCCGGGGGCACTGAAGCTTTCTTT.

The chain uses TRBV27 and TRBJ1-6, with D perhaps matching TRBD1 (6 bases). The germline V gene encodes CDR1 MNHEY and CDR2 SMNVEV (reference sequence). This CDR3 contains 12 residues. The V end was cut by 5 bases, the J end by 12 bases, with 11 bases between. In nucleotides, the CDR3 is TGTGCCAGCAGTCTCGGGACAAAACCCCTCCACTTT. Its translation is CASSLGTKPLHF.

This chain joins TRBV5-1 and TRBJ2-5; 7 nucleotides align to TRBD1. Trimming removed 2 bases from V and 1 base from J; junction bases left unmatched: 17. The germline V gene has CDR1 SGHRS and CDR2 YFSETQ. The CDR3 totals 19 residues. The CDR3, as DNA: TGCGCCAGCAGCTTCCCCAAGAAGAGCTCCGGGACAGCCCAAGAGACCCAGTACTTC. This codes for CASSFPKKSSGTAQETQYF. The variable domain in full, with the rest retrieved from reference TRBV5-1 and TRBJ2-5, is KAGVTQTPRYLIKTRGQQVTLSCSPISGHRSVSWYQQTPGQGLQFLFEYFSETQRNKGNFPGRFSGRQFSNSRSEMNVSTLELGDSALYLCASSFPKKSSGTAQETQYFGPGTRLLVL.

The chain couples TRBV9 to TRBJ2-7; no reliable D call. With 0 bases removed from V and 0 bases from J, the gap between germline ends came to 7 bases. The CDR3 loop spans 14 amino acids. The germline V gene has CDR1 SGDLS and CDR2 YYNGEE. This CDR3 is CASSVEPDSYEQYF. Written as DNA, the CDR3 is TGTGCCAGCAGCGTAGAACCAGACTCCTACGAGCAGTACTTC. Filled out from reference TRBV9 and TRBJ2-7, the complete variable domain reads DSGVTQTPKHLITATGQRVTLRCSPRSGDLSVYWYQQSLDQGLQFLIQYYNGEERAKGNILERFSAQQFPDLHSELNLSSLELGDSALYFCASSVEPDSYEQYFGPGTRLTVT.

CDR3 in DNA: TGTGCCAGCGGCGACAGGTCCTACGAGCAGTACTTC. Amino acids: CASGDRSYEQYF. V is TRBV21-1 and J is TRBJ2-7; whether TRBD1, the table's D call, matches the DNA was not checked. TRBV21-1 is assigned pseudogene status. The CDR3 covers 12 residues.

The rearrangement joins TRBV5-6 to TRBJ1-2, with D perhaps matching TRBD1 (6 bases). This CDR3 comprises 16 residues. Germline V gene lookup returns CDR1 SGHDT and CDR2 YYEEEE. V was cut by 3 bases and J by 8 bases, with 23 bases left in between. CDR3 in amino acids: CASSSEDRPQLWGYTF. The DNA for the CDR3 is TGTGCCAGCAGCTCTGAAGACAGGCCGCAACTATGGGGCTACACCTTC. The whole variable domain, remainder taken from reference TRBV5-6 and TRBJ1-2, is DAGVTQSPTHLIKTRGQQVTLRCSPKSGHDTVSWYQQALGQGPQFIFQYYEEEERQRGNFPDRFSGHQFPNYSSELNVNALLLGDSALYLCASSSEDRPQLWGYTFGSGTRLTVV.

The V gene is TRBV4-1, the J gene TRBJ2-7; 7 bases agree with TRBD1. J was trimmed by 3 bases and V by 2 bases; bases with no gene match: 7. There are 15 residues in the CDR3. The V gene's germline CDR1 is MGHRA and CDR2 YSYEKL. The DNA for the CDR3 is TGCGCCAGCAGCCAATTCTTACAGGGGTTCTACGAGCAGTACTTC. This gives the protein CASSQFLQGFYEQYF.

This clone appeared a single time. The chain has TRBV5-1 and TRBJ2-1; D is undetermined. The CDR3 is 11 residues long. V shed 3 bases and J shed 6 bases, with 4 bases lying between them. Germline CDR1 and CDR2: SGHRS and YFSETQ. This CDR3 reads CASSSSNEQFF. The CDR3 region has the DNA TGCGCCAGCAGCTCATCCAATGAGCAGTTCTTC. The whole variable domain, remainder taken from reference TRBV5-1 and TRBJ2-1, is KAGVTQTPRYLIKTRGQQVTLSCSPISGHRSVSWYQQTPGQGLQFLFEYFSETQRNKGNFPGRFSGRQFSNSRSEMNVSTLELGDSALYLCASSSSNEQFFGPGTRLTVL.

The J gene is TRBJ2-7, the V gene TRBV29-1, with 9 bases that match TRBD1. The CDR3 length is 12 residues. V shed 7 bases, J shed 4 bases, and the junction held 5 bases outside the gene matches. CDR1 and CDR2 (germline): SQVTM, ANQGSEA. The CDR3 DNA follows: TGCAGCGGCCGGGACAGGGCTTACGAGCAGTACTTC. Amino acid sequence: CSGRDRAYEQYF.

CDR3 region: CASSLLANTEAFF. The DNA of the CDR3 is TGTGCCAGCAGTTTATTAGCGAACACTGAAGCTTTCTTT. The chain joins TRBV27 to TRBJ1-1; D is undetermined. The CDR3 contains 13 residues. Germline V lookup: CDR1 MNHEY, CDR2 SMNVEV (reference sequence). Trimming removed 1 base from V and 1 base from J, with 4 bases in between.